Following are 27 T cell receptor beta chains from one sample sequenced in a study of blood T cells in healthy people across ages. With a J-beta primer mix and a sample-barcoded 5' primer, a second PCR ran 7 to 11 cycles. TCRdb recomputed calls from the 5' RACE reads with MiXCR, one row per CDR3 protein. The sample includes 1.5 million to 2 million distinct CDR3 sequences, roughly 30% of them seen just once. Sequencing was done on a sample of blood. These receptors were obtained from a woman aged 25-40 years in good health.

Turning to this clonotype: This sequence may be a read error, since a much larger clone differs from it by one base. The rearrangement uses TRBV5-8 and TRBJ2-7; tentative D call: TRBD2 (6 bases). Germline V gives CDR1 SGHTS, CDR2 YDEGEE. This CDR3 contains 17 residues. Trimming took off 5 bases at V and 7 bases at J, with 28 bases between the two ends. CDR3 residues: CASRVPLASTIYNEQYF. In nucleotides, the CDR3 is TGTGCCAGCAGGGTCCCACTAGCCTCAACGATATACAATGAGCAGTACTTC. Looking up the rest from reference TRBV5-8 and TRBJ2-7 gives the full variable domain: EAGVTQSPTHLIKTRGQQATLRCSPISGHTSVYWYQQALGLGLQFLLWYDEGEERNRGNFPPRFSGRQFPNYSSELNVNALELEDSALYLCASRVPLASTIYNEQYFGPGTRLTVT.

Note on this clonotype: Relative to the germline gene, one junction end is altered; a read error may explain this. The chain recombines TRBV5-1 with TRBJ2-5, with 11 bases fitting TRBD2. Per germline, CDR1 SGHRS and CDR2 YFSETQ. The CDR3 sequence is 15 residues long. The CDR3: CAGSSVTSGIKTQYF. The CDR3 DNA is TGCGCCGGCAGCTCCGTGACTAGCGGGATTAAGACCCAGTACTTC.

A few counts support this clonotype. The CDR3 loop is CASSLGAGIGETQYF. The CDR3 bases are TGTGCCAGCAGCTTGGGAGCAGGGATAGGAGAGACCCAGTACTTC. The gene calls are TRBV5-4 and TRBJ2-5, with D perhaps matching TRBD1 (5 bases). The V end was cut by 0 bases, the J end by 4 bases, with 13 bases between. Germline CDR1 SGHNT, CDR2 YYREEE (reference sequence). The CDR3 consists of 15 residues.

This clonotype was counted between two and nine times. The chain employs TRBV20-1 and TRBJ2-3; D may be TRBD1 (6 bases). Germline V gene sequence: CDR1 DFQATT, CDR2 SNEGSKA (reference sequence). The CDR3 length is 17 residues. V dropped 3 bases and J dropped 0 bases, with 19 bases sitting between them. Here the CDR3 reads CSARGTGQIGSTDTQYF. The DNA for the CDR3 is TGCAGTGCTAGGGGTACAGGGCAAATAGGAAGCACAGATACGCAGTATTTT.

Of note for this clonotype: This may be a read error: a much more frequent sequence differs by one nucleotide. CDR3 region: CASSGSGTSGSEQYF. CDR3 in DNA: TGTGCCAGCAGCGGGAGTGGGACTAGCGGGAGCGAGCAGTACTTC. V usage is TRBV9 and J usage is TRBJ2-1; TRBD2 agrees at 14 bases. The J call is in doubt because the DNA end fits TRBJ2-7 better. The CDR3 length is 15 residues. Germline CDR1 and CDR2: SGDLS and YYNGEE.

The chain recombines TRBV25-1 with TRBJ2-3; D may be TRBD1 (5 bases). The CDR3 has 17 amino acids. Trimming left V 3 bases short and J 0 bases short, with 16 bases between. Germline loops: CDR1 MGHDK, CDR2 SYGVNS. DNA of the CDR3: TGTGCCAGCAGTGACGTGGAAGGGGTCCCTAGCACAGATACGCAGTATTTT. Protein: CASSDVEGVPSTDTQYF.

This clonotype occurred a few times. V is TRBV12-3 or TRBV12-4 and J is TRBJ2-4; no firm D call. The CDR3 is made up of 13 amino acids. Trimming stripped 6 bases from V and 7 bases from J, with 13 bases between. In nucleotides, the CDR3 is TGTGCCAGCAGCACACTATCTGGGAACATTCAGTACTTC. Its protein product is CASSTLSGNIQYF.

This clonotype was recorded at least ten times. The chain links TRBV7-9 to TRBJ2-5, with TRBD2 identical over 8 bases. This CDR3 has 14 amino acids. J was trimmed by 4 bases and V by 5 bases; bases with no gene match: 6. Germline V gene sequence: CDR1 SEHNR, CDR2 FQNEAQ (reference sequence). The CDR3 protein is CASSPPTSGETQYF. The CDR3 nucleotides read TGTGCCAGCAGCCCCCCCACTAGCGGAGAGACCCAGTACTTC.

The table lists this clonotype with many counts. The V gene is TRBV25-1, the J gene TRBJ2-7; tentatively, D is TRBD2 (5 bases). The CDR3 runs 11 residues. Germline V gene lookup returns CDR1 MGHDK and CDR2 SYGVNS. The V end was cut by 11 bases, the J end by 4 bases, with 12 bases between. CDR3 region: CAGGDLYEQYF. Here the CDR3 DNA reads TGTGCCGGAGGAGATTTGTACGAGCAGTACTTC.

The chain recombines TRBV3-1 with TRBJ2-5; TRBD1 is a possible D gene (6 bases). The end of the DNA is better explained by TRBJ2-7, so the J call may be wrong. CDR3 length: 15 residues. Germline V gene lookup returns CDR1 LGHDT and CDR2 YNNKEL (reference sequence). CDR3 loop: CASSQDLYTGREQYF. The CDR3 DNA reads TGTGCCAGCAGCCAAGATTTGTACACAGGGCGCGAGCAGTACTTC.

This clonotype has more than one count but fewer than ten. The chain recombines TRBV28 with TRBJ2-7; 7 positions match TRBD2. The germline V gene has CDR1 MDHEN and CDR2 SYDVKM. There are 13 residues in the CDR3. Losses at the gene ends were 10 bases for V and 3 bases for J; bases not matched to a gene: 9. CDR3 residues: CATGRGGGYEQYF. CDR3 in DNA: TGTGCCACAGGAAGGGGCGGGGGCTACGAGCAGTACTTC. Variable domain in full (rest from reference TRBV28 and TRBJ2-7): DVKVTQSSRYLVKRTGEKVFLECVQDMDHENMFWYRQDPGLGLRLIYFSYDVKMKEKGDIPEGYSVSREKKERFSLILESASTNQTSMYLCATGRGGGYEQYFGPGTRLTVT.

The V gene is TRBV12-3 or TRBV12-4, the J gene TRBJ2-1; 11 positions match TRBD1. Losses at the gene ends were 6 bases for V and 12 bases for J; bases not matched to a gene: 10. The CDR3 has 14 amino acids. CDR3 sequence: CASSIRTGGERQFF. The DNA of the CDR3 is TGTGCCAGCAGCATCCGGACAGGGGGCGAGAGGCAGTTCTTC.

This clonotype was counted only a few times. CDR3 region: CSAGGLYGYTF. CDR3 DNA: TGCAGCGCTGGGGGCCTCTATGGCTACACCTTC. The rearrangement joins TRBV29-1 to TRBJ1-2; TRBD1 is a possible D gene (6 bases). The germline V gene has CDR1 SQVTM and CDR2 ANQGSEA. V was clipped by 7 bases and J by 4 bases, with 10 bases between them. The CDR3 consists of 11 residues.

This clonotype showed up just a few times. This chain connects TRBV5-1 to TRBJ2-2; 10 bases are shared with TRBD2. Trimming took 5 bases from V and 0 from J; bases not matched to a gene: 4. CDR1 SGHRS and CDR2 YFSETQ come from the germline V gene. The CDR3 sequence is 16 residues long. CDR3 DNA sequence: TGCGCCAGCAGAAATGGACTAGCGGCGAACACCGGGGAGCTGTTTTTT. It yields the protein CASRNGLAANTGELFF.

V usage is TRBV5-5 and J usage is TRBJ2-3; 10 bases fit TRBD2. The germline V gene has CDR1 SGHKS and CDR2 YYEKEE (reference sequence). The junction had 5 bases not matched to a gene; V was cut back by 0 bases and J by 4 bases. The CDR3 has 16 residues. The CDR3 here is CASSLEWGLAPDTQYF. The CDR3 bases are TGTGCCAGCAGCTTGGAATGGGGACTAGCGCCAGATACGCAGTATTTT. Together with reference TRBV5-5 and TRBJ2-3, the CDR3 gives the full variable domain: DAGVTQSPTHLIKTRGQQVTLRCSPISGHKSVSWYQQVLGQGPQFIFQYYEKEERGRGNFPDRFSARQFPNYSSELNVNALLLGDSALYLCASSLEWGLAPDTQYFGPGTRLTVL.

The chain joins TRBV5-1 to TRBJ2-3; D call uncertain. Deletions cut 5 bases from V and 1 base from J, with 14 bases between. Germline V gene sequence: CDR1 SGHRS, CDR2 YFSETQ. The CDR3 has 15 amino acids. The CDR3 DNA follows: TGCGCCAGCAGACAGCTCCCTCAGGGCACAGATACGCAGTATTTT. Translated: CASRQLPQGTDTQYF.

The sample holds many counts of this clonotype. The genes are TRBV6-5 and TRBJ2-7; D not resolved. This CDR3 has 14 amino acids. V was clipped by 5 bases and J by 1 base, with 12 bases between them. CDR1 MNHEY and CDR2 SVGAGI come from the germline V gene. The CDR3 bases are TGTGCCAGCAGTGTAGTGGGCAAGTCCTACGAGCAGTACTTC. It yields the protein CASSVVGKSYEQYF.

The chain recombines TRBV7-2 with TRBJ1-5, with 8 bases aligning to TRBD1. Germline values: CDR1 SGHTA, CDR2 FQGNSA. CDR3 size: 14 residues. V lost 5 bases, J lost 6 bases, and 6 bases stayed unmatched. The CDR3 protein is CASSHDRGGQPQHF. CDR3 nucleotides: TGTGCCAGCAGCCACGACAGGGGTGGTCAGCCCCAGCATTTT.

This sequence joins TRBV5-6 and TRBJ2-5, with 9 bases lining up with TRBD2. Germline trimming cut 0 bases from V and 1 base from J; bases unmatched to any gene: 4. Germline V gives CDR1 SGHDT, CDR2 YYEEEE. The CDR3 is 16 amino acids. CDR3 DNA: TGTGCCAGCAGCTTGGTCACTAGCGGGCGCCAAGAGACCCAGTACTTC. It yields the protein CASSLVTSGRQETQYF.

The V and J genes are TRBV10-3 and TRBJ2-1, with D possibly matching TRBD1 (5 bases). Germline loops: CDR1 ENHRY, CDR2 SYGVKD. The ends were cut back, 6 bases at V and 5 bases at J, with 14 bases in the middle. This CDR3 spans 14 amino acids. In DNA, the CDR3 is TGTGCCATCAGCCTGAGTGGGGCCCACAATGAGCAGTTCTTC. Protein sequence: CAISLSGAHNEQFF.

This chain connects TRBV28 to TRBJ2-5; TRBD1 agrees at 8 bases. The CDR3 has 15 amino acids. V trimming: 3 bases; J trimming: 11 bases; junction bases outside the gene matches: 14. Germline V lookup: CDR1 MDHEN, CDR2 SYDVKM. The CDR3, as DNA: TGTGCCAGCAGTTTTTTGGACAGGGTCTCCCACAAGCAGTACTTC. Protein product: CASSFLDRVSHKQYF.

In its sample, this clonotype was seen a few times. The chain carries TRBV7-3 and TRBJ2-3; D possibly uses TRBD1 or TRBD2 (5 bases each). CDR3 length equals 17 residues. V lost 4 bases and J 1 base, leaving 18 bases between the germline ends. From germline, CDR1 is SGHTA and CDR2 FQGTGA. The CDR3 region has the DNA TGTGCCAGCAGCTCCCGGGACCCGAGACGCGGCACAGATACGCAGTATTTT. The encoded protein is CASSSRDPRRGTDTQYF.

This clonotype appeared a few times. This chain connects TRBV6-5 to TRBJ1-1, with unresolved D. The V end lost 6 bases, the J end lost 4 bases, and 15 bases lay between the germline ends. The CDR3 totals 14 residues. Per germline, CDR1 MNHEY and CDR2 SVGAGI. In nucleotides, the CDR3 is TGTGCCAGCAGGCCGGTTGCGGGAGCCACTGAAGCTTTCTTT. This translates into CASRPVAGATEAFF.

The J gene is TRBJ1-2, the V gene TRBV11-2; maybe TRBD1 (6 bases). CDR3 length equals 16 residues. The germline V and J ends were trimmed by 5 bases and 5 bases, with 21 bases remaining between them. Germline-derived CDR1 and CDR2 are SGHAT and FQNNGV. The CDR3 bases are TGTGCCAGCAGCCCTCCAGGAGGGGGGATGGGGTATGGCTACACCTTC. Protein sequence: CASSPPGGGMGYGYTF.

The chain has TRBV5-1 and TRBJ1-2, with 7 bases fitting TRBD1. The CDR3 totals 14 residues. Looked up from germline, CDR1 is SGHRS and CDR2 is YFSETQ. With V trimmed by 4 bases and J by 2 bases, 5 bases remained unmatched. The CDR3 nucleotides read TGCGCCAGCAGCCGAGGCAGGGGGAACTATGGCTACACCTTC. As protein: CASSRGRGNYGYTF.

For this clonotype: No conserved phenylalanine or tryptophan is present at the end of the CDR3, so a read error is the likely explanation. The V gene is TRBV25-1, the J gene TRBJ2-3; TRBD1 matches 7 bases. This CDR3 spans 15 amino acids. The junction had 6 bases not matched to a gene; V was cut back by 5 bases and J by 1 base. CDR1 and CDR2 from the germline V gene are MGHDK and SYGVNS. CDR3 region: CASSSSDRGTDTQYC. CDR3 bases: TGTGCCAGCAGTTCCTCTGACAGGGGCACAGATACGCAGTATTGT.

V and J are TRBV6-1 and TRBJ1-5; 7 positions agree with TRBD1. The CDR3 length is 14 residues. V dropped 4 bases and J dropped 3; count of bases not matched to a gene: 3. CDR1 MNHNS and CDR2 SASEGT come from the germline V gene. CDR3 sequence reads: CASSGTGPNQPQHF. In DNA, the CDR3 is TGTGCCAGCAGTGGGACAGGTCCCAATCAGCCCCAGCATTTT.